This T cell receptor (beta chain) was identified in a study of OX40 agonist ivuxolimab in advanced cancers. Study details: Partial responses were achieved by three patients, of whom one had hepatocellular carcinoma and two had cutaneous melanoma. Study-wide results and limits: With doses of 0.1 to 3.0 mg/kg, CD4+ and CD8+ blood T cells had undergone clonal expansion by week 6. It was not determined which antigens were specifically recognized by the peripheral T cells that had undergone clonal expansion.

Baseline was the first blood sampling point, followed by cycle 4 day 1 and cycle 7 day 1. Libraries were prepared by immunoSEQ multiplex PCR; TCRdb keeps only in-frame clonotypes and omits some of them. Counted here are around 70,000 clones, around 84% occurring once; the ten biggest clones make up 5.5% to 8.5%. Germline loops: CDR1 MNHNS, CDR2 SASEGT. This CDR3 is built from 13 residues. After removal of 3 bases from V and 6 bases from J, the junction contained 1 base not matched to a gene. Of note for this clone: What it binds is not known.

The sample here was CD4+ or CD8+ T cells sorted from blood, taken in a trial of the OX40 agonist ivuxolimab. The sequence derives from an adult with an advanced solid tumor such as melanoma, head and neck, liver or kidney cancer. The rearrangement joins TRBV6-1 to TRBJ1-4, with 7 bases aligning to TRBD1. CDR3 nucleotide sequence: TGTGCCAGCAGTGACCAGGGGGATGAAAAACTGTTTTTT. It translates to CASSDQGDEKLFF.